This entry is about one T cell receptor (beta chain). Antigen: not known. These data originate in a study of siplizumab effects on memory and regulatory T cells. Points from the study as a whole: It was not possible to assign a naive or memory phenotype to roughly 80-97% of proliferating CD4+ or CD8+ clones. Naive T cells apparently outstripped memory cells in diversity and seemed major alloresponse contributors.

Germline V gene lookup returns CDR1 SGHNT and CDR2 YENEEA. V lost 8 bases and J 5 bases, leaving 10 bases between the germline ends. The CDR3 sequence is 12 residues long. TCRdb keeps only in-frame clones here, not all; method: immunoSEQ multiplex PCR. The table shows around 68,000 clones, with over 75% occurring only once. The rearrangement links TRBV11-3 to TRBJ2-4; D is uncertain. The receptor's source is a human donor in good health. Sequencing used Tregs sorted from blood. CDR3 DNA sequence: TGTGCCAGCTCCGGTGTGGAAAACATTCAGTACTTC. Protein product: CASSGVENIQYF. The full variable domain, completed using reference TRBV11-3 and TRBJ2-4, is EAGVVQSPRYKIIEKKQPVAFWCNPISGHNTLYWYLQNLGQGPELLIRYENEEAVDDSQLPKDRFSAERLKGVDSTLKIQPAELGDSAVYLCASSGVENIQYFGAGTRLSVL.